This T cell receptor (beta chain) was captured in a study of T cells in localized non-small cell lung cancer. Overall study results and limits: Appearances in adjacent lung were noted for a median approximately 52 of the top 100 tumor clones. Greater T cell density in blood accompanied longer overall survival.

Notes on this clone: Its target is unknown.

The CDR3 spans 15 residues. Unmatched junction bases numbered 4, after V lost 0 bases and J lost 3 bases. Looked up from germline, CDR1 is LNHDA and CDR2 is SQIVND (reference sequence). TCRdb's copy holds only in-frame clones and misses some; the assay was immunoSEQ multiplex PCR. The sample has over 30,000 clones; around 90% are singletons. The sequence derives from a man aged 35 to 70 with stage III lung adenocarcinoma. Source: peripheral blood mononuclear cells, taken before any cancer treatment. The chain has TRBV19 and TRBJ1-1; TRBD1 aligns across 7 bases. The CDR3 coding sequence is TGTGCCAGTAGTATAGATACAGGGGCGGACACTGAAGCTTTCTTT. Translation: CASSIDTGADTEAFF.